This T cell receptor beta chain was found in a study of control samples from healthy donors and cancer patients. Assay: immunoSEQ multiplex PCR; the TCRdb copy retains only in-frame clones and omits some. Found here are 120,000 or so clones, approximately 90% of them singletons; the top ten hold approximately 7.8%. V lost 6 bases to trimming and J lost 3 bases; unmatched junction nucleotides: 12. The CDR3 covers 16 residues. Germline loops: CDR1 MNHEY, CDR2 SMNVEV (reference sequence). The TCR sequence derives from a woman between 18 and 29 years old in good health. The sequencing sample was made of blood. This sequence joins TRBV27 and TRBJ2-7, with TRBD2 matching over 9 bases. The CDR3 coding sequence is TGTGCCAGCAGCCCAGTTTCAGCGGGGGGATACTACGAGCAGTACTTC. As protein: CASSPVSAGGYYEQYF.